This TCR beta chain was profiled in a study of blood T cell repertoires in COVID-19 (dated by TCRdb to the early 2020s). Some background on the complete study: Collaborator samples came from the United States, Italy and Spain and covered acute and convalescent phases of COVID-19. The material from the prospective study consisted of cDNA or gDNA derived from T cells, B-cell-depleted T cells, or PBMCs. Where available, HLA class I and class II types were taken from metadata supplied by the sample provider and were not determined by assay-based typing. The samples were drawn from the first 160 participants of the ongoing ImmuneRACE study and from 950 to 1,500 subjects provided by 6 global collaborators. Sample metadata almost always included a de-identified subject ID, COVID-19 status, age in years and sex. The repertoires were made available in a free public database intended to serve as a resource for research on the immune response to SARS-CoV-2. The dataset comprised deeply sampled blood TCRbeta repertoires from subjects exposed to, actively infected with, or recovered from COVID-19. Summary of the overall study and its limitations: Clinical and demographic metadata were provided uncurated, with the amount varying by source and participant.

Reading the germline V gene gives CDR1 SGHRS and CDR2 YFSETQ. Relative to germline, V is missing 3 bases and J is missing 10 bases, with 6 bases of the junction outside any gene match. The CDR3 measures 14 amino acids from cysteine to phenylalanine. CDR3 DNA is the only sequence kept; it has 42 bases, read in frame from the first base. Collaborating institutions collected whole blood in K2EDTA tubes following their own protocols. Collaborator samples were shipped for TCRbeta analysis as frozen whole blood, isolated PBMCs, or DNA extracted from either sample type. TCRbeta CDR3 regions were amplified from genomic DNA by means of the immunoSEQ Assay, a bias-controlled multiplex PCR. The study's processing was this. Nucleated cell counts per sample were estimated from amplification of reference gene primers within the assay. Sequence reads were collapsed and filtered to measure the absolute abundance of every unique TCRbeta CDR3 rearrangement. For each sample, productive Simpson clonality was calculated by taking the square root of Simpson's diversity index across productive rearrangements. TCRdb holds this immuneACCESS table with in-frame rearrangements only. Some clones are missing; in checked studies, unresolved V genes explain under half, and the rest has no known cause. Clone size and the V and J calls come from that table; the DNA yielded D and trimming. This sample is represented by 250,000 to 300,000 clones; 89% of them were singletons. The ten largest clones take up approximately 13% of the sample.

This clone was observed once. There is no known antigen for this receptor. Nothing much larger sits one base from this clone, and base qualities are not available. The chain couples TRBV5-1 to TRBJ2-1; 11 of the junction bases match TRBD1. Sequencing input: peripheral blood. This receptor was obtained from a woman aged 55-75 years with acute or convalescent COVID-19. The nucleotide sequence reads TGCGCCAGCAGCTGGGGGACAGGGGGATGGGAGCAGTTCTTC. Its protein product is CASSWGTGGWEQFF. Extended through the reference TRBV5-1 and TRBJ2-1 proteins, this CDR3 yields the full variable domain: KAGVTQTPRYLIKTRGQQVTLSCSPISGHRSVSWYQQTPGQGLQFLFEYFSETQRNKGNFPGRFSGRQFSNSRSEMNVSTLELGDSALYLCASSWGTGGWEQFFGPGTRLTVL.